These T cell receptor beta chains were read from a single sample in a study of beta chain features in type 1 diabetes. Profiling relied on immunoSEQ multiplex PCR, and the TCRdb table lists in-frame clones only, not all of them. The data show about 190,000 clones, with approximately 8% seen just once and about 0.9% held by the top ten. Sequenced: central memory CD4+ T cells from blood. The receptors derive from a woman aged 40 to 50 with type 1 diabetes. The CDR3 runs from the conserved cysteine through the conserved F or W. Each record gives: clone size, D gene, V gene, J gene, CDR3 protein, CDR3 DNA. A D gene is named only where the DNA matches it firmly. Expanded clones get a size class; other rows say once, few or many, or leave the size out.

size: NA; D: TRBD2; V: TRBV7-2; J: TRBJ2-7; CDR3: CASSETSGAYEQYF; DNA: TGTGCCAGCAGCGAGACTAGCGGAGCCTACGAGCAGTACTTC
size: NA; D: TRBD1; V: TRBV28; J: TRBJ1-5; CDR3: CASSSQDRGNQPQHF; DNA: TGTGCCAGCAGTTCCCAGGACAGGGGAAACCAGCCCCAGCATTTT
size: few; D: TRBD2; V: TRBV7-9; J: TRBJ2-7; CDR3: CASSFTSAGEQYF; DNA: TGTGCCAGCAGCTTTACTAGCGCGGGCGAGCAGTACTTC
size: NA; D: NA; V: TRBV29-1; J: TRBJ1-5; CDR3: CSVQSGRGNQPQHF; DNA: TGCAGCGTTCAATCAGGGAGGGGGAATCAGCCCCAGCATTTT
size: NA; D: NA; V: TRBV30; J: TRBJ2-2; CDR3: CAWSVQTTGELFF; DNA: TGTGCCTGGAGTGTACAGACCACCGGGGAGCTGTTTTTT
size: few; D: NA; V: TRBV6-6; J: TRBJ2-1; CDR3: CASTTGARSSNEQFF; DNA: TGTGCCAGCACCACGGGAGCCCGGTCCTCAAATGAGCAGTTCTTC
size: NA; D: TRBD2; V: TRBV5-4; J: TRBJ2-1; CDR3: CASSLSAGGDNEQFF; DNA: TGTGCCAGCAGCCTTAGCGCGGGGGGGGACAATGAGCAGTTCTTC
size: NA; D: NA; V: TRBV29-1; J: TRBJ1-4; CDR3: CSVEEGSNEKLFF; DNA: TGCAGCGTTGAAGAGGGCAGTAATGAAAAACTGTTTTTT
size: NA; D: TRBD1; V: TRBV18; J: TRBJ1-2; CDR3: CASSPPTGTGTTGYTF; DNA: TGTGCCAGCTCACCACCAACCGGGACAGGGACGACCGGCTACACCTTC
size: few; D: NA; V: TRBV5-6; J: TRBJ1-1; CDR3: CASSRSGTEAFF; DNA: TGTGCCAGCAGCCGCAGCGGGACTGAAGCTTTCTTT
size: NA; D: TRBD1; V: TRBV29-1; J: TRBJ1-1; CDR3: CSVELVQGTEAFF; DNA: TGCAGCGTTGAATTGGTACAGGGGACTGAAGCTTTCTTT
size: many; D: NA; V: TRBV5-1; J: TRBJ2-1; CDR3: CASSLGDFYNEQFF; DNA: TGCGCCAGCAGCTTGGGGGACTTTTACAATGAGCAGTTCTTC
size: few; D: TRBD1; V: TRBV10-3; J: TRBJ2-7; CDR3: CATRDRLSYEQYF; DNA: TGTGCCACCCGGGACAGACTTTCCTACGAGCAGTACTTC
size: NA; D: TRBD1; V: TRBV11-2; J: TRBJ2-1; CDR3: CASSSDRDNEQFF; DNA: TGTGCCAGCAGCTCGGACAGGGACAATGAGCAGTTCTTC
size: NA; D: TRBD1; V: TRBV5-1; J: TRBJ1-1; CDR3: CASSLGGNTEAFF; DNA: TGCGCCAGCAGCCTAGGGGGCAACACTGAAGCTTTCTTT
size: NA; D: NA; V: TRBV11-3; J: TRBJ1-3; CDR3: CASSLGADGNTIYF; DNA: TGTGCCAGCAGCTTAGGGGCAGACGGAAACACCATATATTTT
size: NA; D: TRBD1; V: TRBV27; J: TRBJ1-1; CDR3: CASSDGTGRGTEAFF; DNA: TGTGCCAGCTCCGACGGGACAGGGAGGGGAACTGAAGCTTTCTTT